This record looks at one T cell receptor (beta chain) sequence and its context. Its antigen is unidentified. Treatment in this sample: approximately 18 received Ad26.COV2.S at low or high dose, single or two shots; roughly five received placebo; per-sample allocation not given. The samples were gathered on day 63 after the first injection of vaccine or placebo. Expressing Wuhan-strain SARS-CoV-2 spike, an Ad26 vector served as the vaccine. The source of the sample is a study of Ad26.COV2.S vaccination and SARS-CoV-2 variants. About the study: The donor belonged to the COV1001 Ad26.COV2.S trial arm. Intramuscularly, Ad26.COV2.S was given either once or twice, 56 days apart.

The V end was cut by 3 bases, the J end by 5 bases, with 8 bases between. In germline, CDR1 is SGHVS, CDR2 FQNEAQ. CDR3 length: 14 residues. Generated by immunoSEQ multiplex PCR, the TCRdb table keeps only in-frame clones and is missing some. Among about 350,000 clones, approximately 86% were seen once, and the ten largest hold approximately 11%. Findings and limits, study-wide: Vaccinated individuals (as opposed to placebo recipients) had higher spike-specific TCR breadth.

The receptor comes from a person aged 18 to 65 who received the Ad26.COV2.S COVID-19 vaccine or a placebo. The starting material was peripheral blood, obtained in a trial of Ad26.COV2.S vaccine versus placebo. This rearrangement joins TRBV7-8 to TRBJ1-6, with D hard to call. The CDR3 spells CASSLGQHNSPLHF. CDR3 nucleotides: TGTGCCAGCAGCTTGGGCCAGCATAATTCACCCCTCCACTTT.